This T cell receptor beta chain was recovered during a study of regulatory T cells in long-lasting Graves disease. Study at large: Graves' patients who were just diagnosed had used antithyroid drugs for under 3 months.

The time point denotes: newly diagnosed GD, antithyroid drugs for less than 3 months. The TCR library was made from RNA that had been extracted from PBMCs in TRIzol. This clonotype was seen a few times. The antigen remains undetermined. A much larger clone lies one base from this, so it may be a read error. Whole-study results and caveats: Persistent cases of Graves' showed reduced TCR diversity relative to newly diagnosed patients.

Arm-PCR of CDR3 regions with iRepertoire HTBI primers generated TCR beta libraries. Each CDR3 protein gets one entry after TCRdb re-called the multiplex PCR reads with MiXCR. Of 410,000 or so distinct CDR3 sequences in the sample, more than 12% are singletons; the top ten hold approximately 15%. CDR1 and CDR2 (germline): SGHAT, FQNNGV. This CDR3 has 15 residues. V gave up 8 bases and J gave up 7 bases; unmatched junction bases: 14. The same data also contributed to another study, on T cells in Graves' hyperthyroidism and ophthalmopathy. This second study notes: Also found in blood were most expanded thyroid clonotypes above 0.001.

This TCR was sampled from a woman aged 25 to 39 with Graves disease. The input for sequencing was peripheral blood mononuclear cells (PBMCs), taken at new diagnosis, from a patient treated with antithyroid drugs. The rearrangement uses TRBV11-2 and TRBJ2-1; 7 nucleotides align to TRBD2. CDR3 amino acids: CASGRLAGVGNEQFF. CDR3 sequence (DNA): TGTGCCAGCGGTCGTCTCGCGGGAGTTGGGAATGAGCAGTTCTTC.